These 14 T cell receptor beta chains were all obtained from the same sample, sequenced in a study of blood T cell repertoires in COVID-19. The data were produced by immunoSEQ multiplex PCR, yet TCRdb's version contains in-frame clones alone and is incomplete. The table has roughly 200,000 clones, 75% to 90% seen once. The sequenced material came from peripheral blood. The origin of the receptors is a woman aged 60-70 years with acute or convalescent COVID-19.

V gene TRBV7-8 combines with J gene TRBJ2-1; a weak D match, TRBD2 (6 bases). The CDR3 spans 16 residues. From germline, CDR1 is SGHVS and CDR2 FQNEAQ. V gave up 6 bases and J gave up 8 bases, with 23 bases separating them. CDR3 DNA sequence: TGTGCCAGCAGTCCCCGGAGGGTCCGCTCTTTCGATGAGCAGTTCTTC. It yields the protein CASSPRRVRSFDEQFF.

This clone was counted between two and nine times. This chain uses TRBV10-2 with TRBJ1-6, with 7 bases matching TRBD1. Germline lookup yields CDR1 WSHSY and CDR2 SAAADI. With 2 bases clipped from V and 9 bases from J, the junction kept 4 bases outside the gene matches. CDR3 size: 14 residues. The CDR3 here is CASSEAGGSSPLHF. The CDR3 region has the DNA TGCGCCAGCAGTGAGGCAGGGGGAAGTTCACCCCTCCACTTT.

The rearrangement joins TRBV24-1 to TRBJ2-1; TRBD2 matches at 10 bases. The length of the CDR3 is 15 residues. V lost 5 bases to trimming and J lost 6 bases; unmatched junction nucleotides: 6. The germline V gene has CDR1 KGHDR and CDR2 SFDVKD. The CDR3 reads CATSGATSGLNEQFF. CDR3 DNA sequence: TGTGCCACCAGTGGTGCGACTAGCGGGCTCAATGAGCAGTTCTTC.

This chain connects TRBV29-1 to TRBJ1-2, with a weak D call TRBD1 (6 bases). The CDR3 runs 15 residues. The ends were cut back, 6 bases at V and 4 bases at J, with 21 bases in the middle. Germline CDR1 SQVTM, CDR2 ANQGSEA. CDR3 nucleotides: TGCAGCGTAAATAAACCTGCACAGGGAACCTATGGCTACACCTTC. It translates to CSVNKPAQGTYGYTF.

The chain uses TRBV7-9 and TRBJ2-1; D is possibly TRBD2 (6 bases). The CDR3 runs to 16 residues. The V gene's germline CDR1 is SEHNR and CDR2 FQNEAQ (reference sequence). Trimming took 2 bases from V and 6 from J, leaving 17 bases between them. Written as DNA, the CDR3 is TGTGCCAGCAGCTTATGGTCAACGGGAGCCCCCAATGAGCAGTTCTTC. This codes for CASSLWSTGAPNEQFF.

V gene TRBV19 combines with J gene TRBJ1-1, with a possible D match to TRBD1 (6 bases). Germline V gene sequence: CDR1 LNHDA, CDR2 SQIVND (reference sequence). This CDR3 has 13 amino acids. The germline V and J ends were trimmed by 10 bases and 7 bases, with 19 bases remaining between them. The DNA of the CDR3 is TGTGCCACCTCAGAGCACAGGGCGGGTGAAGCTTTCTTT. It specifies CATSEHRAGEAFF.

The chain recombines TRBV21-1 with TRBJ2-7; TRBD1, as called in the table, went unchecked against the DNA. TRBV21-1 is classified as a pseudogene. This CDR3 is built from 17 residues. The CDR3 DNA sequence: TGTGCCAGCAGCAAAGCGCTTTCTGGCAGGGGACCCGTGGGGCAGTACGTC. Translated: CASSKALSGRGPVGQYV.

This clone was recorded only once. The J gene is TRBJ2-6, the V gene TRBV7-3; 9 bases align to TRBD1. V shed 5 bases, J shed 2 bases, and the junction held 7 bases outside the gene matches. Per germline, CDR1 SGHTA and CDR2 FQGTGA. The CDR3 loop spans 17 amino acids. DNA of the CDR3: TGTGCCAGCAGCCCTGGGACAGGGAATGCTGGGGCCAACGTCCTGACTTTC. Its translation: CASSPGTGNAGANVLTF.

This clone was seen just once. The chain couples TRBV5-1 to TRBJ2-5; weak D call: TRBD1 (5 bases). The V end was cut by 7 bases, the J end by 4 bases, with 20 bases between. The CDR3 sequence is 15 residues long. Germline V CDR1 and CDR2: SGHRS, YFSETQ. The DNA for the CDR3 is TGCGCCAGCGGTAGGGCCTCAGGGCAAGGAGAGACCCAGTACTTC. It is translated as CASGRASGQGETQYF.

This clone was observed a few times. The V call is TRBV2, the J call TRBJ1-2; TRBD1 aligns across 7 bases. Trimming removed 3 bases from V and 7 bases from J; junction bases left unmatched: 8. The CDR3 contains 14 residues. The germline CDR1 and CDR2 sequences are SNHLY and FYNNEI. The CDR3 reads CASSDGRGLGGYTF. The CDR3 DNA reads as TGTGCCAGCAGTGACGGCAGGGGGTTGGGTGGCTACACCTTC.

The V and J genes are TRBV3-1 (or the pseudogene TRBV3-2) and TRBJ1-6; the D gene is possibly TRBD1 (5 bases). The CDR3 runs 14 residues. V shed 0 bases and J shed 10 bases, with 10 bases lying between them. Germline V CDR1 and CDR2: LGHDT, YNNKEL (reference sequence). Here the CDR3 reads CASSQDQGLSPLHF. DNA of the CDR3: TGTGCCAGCAGCCAAGATCAGGGACTCTCACCCCTCCACTTT.

J is TRBJ2-2 and V is TRBV9; 8 nucleotides align to TRBD2. The germline gives CDR1 SGDLS, CDR2 YYNGEE. The ends lost 4 bases at V and 4 bases at J; junction bases unmatched: 6. This CDR3 region has 15 residues. The CDR3 region is CASSPGGEFTGELFF. CDR3 sequence (DNA): TGTGCCAGCAGCCCCGGGGGGGAATTCACCGGGGAGCTGTTTTTT.

The CDR3 DNA sequence: TGTGCCAGCTCACCACAAACCGGGACAGGGGATGGCTACACCTTC. Translation: CASSPQTGTGDGYTF. The V call is TRBV18, the J call TRBJ1-2; 10 nucleotides line up with TRBD1. The CDR3 runs 15 residues. Trimming at V came to 1 base and at J to 6 bases, leaving 5 bases not matched to a gene. Per the germline V gene, CDR1 is KGHSH and CDR2 is LQKENI.

The CDR3 DNA reads as TGTGCCAGCAGCTTAGCCGCAGAAGACTATGGCTACACCTTC. This gives the protein CASSLAAEDYGYTF. This chain connects TRBV7-9 to TRBJ1-2; D gene uncertain. The CDR3 is 14 amino acids. Germline V gene lookup returns CDR1 SEHNR and CDR2 FQNEAQ (reference sequence). V gave up 0 bases and J gave up 3 bases, with 8 bases separating them. The whole variable domain, remainder taken from reference TRBV7-9 and TRBJ1-2, is DTGVSQNPRHKITKRGQNVTFRCDPISEHNRLYWYRQTLGQGPEFLTYFQNEAQLEKSRLLSDRFSAERPKGSFSTLEIQRTEQGDSAMYLCASSLAAEDYGYTFGSGTRLTVV.